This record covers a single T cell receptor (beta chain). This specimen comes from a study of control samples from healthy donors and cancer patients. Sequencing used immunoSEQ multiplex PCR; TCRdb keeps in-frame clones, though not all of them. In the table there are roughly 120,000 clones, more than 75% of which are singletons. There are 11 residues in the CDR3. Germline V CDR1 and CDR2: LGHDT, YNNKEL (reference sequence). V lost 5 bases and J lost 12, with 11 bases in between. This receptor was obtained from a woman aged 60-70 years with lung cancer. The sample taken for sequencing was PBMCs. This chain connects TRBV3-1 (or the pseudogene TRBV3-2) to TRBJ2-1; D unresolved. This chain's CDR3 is CASSTLDGQFF. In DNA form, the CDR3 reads TGTGCCAGCAGCACTCTAGATGGGCAGTTCTTC.